The 21 T cell receptor beta chains below all came from one sample that was sequenced in a study of blood T cells in healthy people across ages. The second PCR ran about 6 to 12 cycles with a sample-barcoded 5' primer and J-beta primers. TCRdb itself ran the 5' RACE reads through MiXCR, one entry per CDR3 protein. The sample holds 800,000 to 1,300,000 distinct CDR3 sequences, around 25% seen once. The sample also formed part of further work on T cells of mothers and their children.

The sequenced sample consisted of blood. The origin of the receptors is a girl between 2 and 10 years old in good health.

The gene calls are TRBV12-5 and TRBJ1-6; D is uncertain. V dropped 6 bases and J dropped 14 bases, with 11 bases sitting between them. The CDR3 has 11 amino acids. Germline V lookup: CDR1 LGHNT, CDR2 FRNRAP. The CDR3 sequence: CASGPLSTLHF. CDR3 coding DNA: TGTGCTAGTGGCCCCCTGAGTACCCTCCACTTT. Full variable domain (outside the CDR3, taken from reference TRBV12-5 and TRBJ1-6): DARVTQTPRHKVTEMGQEVTMRCQPILGHNTVFWYRQTMMQGLELLAYFRNRAPLDDSGMPKDRFSAEMPDATLATLKIQPSEPRDSAVYFCASGPLSTLHFGNGTRLTVT.

A remark on this clonotype: This may come from a read error, since a much larger clone is one base off. The chain has TRBV12-3 or TRBV12-4 and TRBJ2-6; no definite D call. Trimming shortened V by 10 bases and J by 0 bases, and 7 bases separated the two germline ends. CDR3 length: 13 amino acids. The CDR3 loop is CATLDSGANVLTF. The DNA for the CDR3 is TGTGCCACCCTGGACTCTGGGGCCAACGTCCTGACTTTC.

This clonotype has just a few counts. The chain combines TRBV20-1 with TRBJ2-1; D gene unclear. This CDR3 is built from 10 residues. Germline V lookup: CDR1 DFQATT, CDR2 SNEGSKA (reference sequence). Trimming cost V 5 bases and J 3 bases, with 2 bases left between them. The CDR3 nucleotides read TGCAGTGCTTTCTACAATGAGCAGTTCTTC. Its translation: CSAFYNEQFF.

This clonotype was observed at least ten times. The chain has TRBV6-2 or TRBV6-3 and TRBJ2-1; 12 nucleotides align to TRBD2. This CDR3 is built from 16 residues. Germline-derived CDR1 and CDR2 are MNHEY and SVGEGT. V shed 1 base and J 9 bases; nucleotides not matched to a gene: 7. The CDR3 coding sequence is TGTGCCAGCAGTTACTATCTAGCGGGGGGGTACGGTGAGCAGTTCTTC. It encodes CASSYYLAGGYGEQFF.

A few counts support this clonotype. This chain's CDR3 is CASRRTGNTEAFF. The CDR3 nucleotides are TGTGCCAGCCGCCGTACAGGGAACACTGAAGCTTTCTTT. V usage is TRBV7-2 and J usage is TRBJ1-1; D may be TRBD1 (5 bases). The ends were cut back, 8 bases at V and 1 base at J, with 11 bases in the middle. This CDR3 spans 13 amino acids. Per the germline V gene, CDR1 is SGHTA and CDR2 is FQGNSA.

The chain uses TRBV20-1 and TRBJ2-3, with 10 bases fitting TRBD2. Germline V CDR1 and CDR2: DFQATT, SNEGSKA (reference sequence). Losses at the gene ends were 3 bases for V and 1 base for J; bases not matched to a gene: 7. The CDR3 is made up of 16 amino acids. The CDR3 is CSASSGRASGTDTQYF. As DNA, the CDR3 is TGCAGTGCTAGCAGCGGGAGGGCCTCTGGCACAGATACGCAGTATTTT.

This clonotype has more than one count but fewer than ten. This chain joins TRBV20-1 and TRBJ1-3; D uncertain. V gave up 3 bases and J gave up 1 base, with 7 bases separating them. The V gene's germline CDR1 is DFQATT and CDR2 SNEGSKA (reference sequence). This CDR3 has 13 amino acids. In DNA, the CDR3 is TGCAGTGCTAGTCAGGTATCTGGAAACACCATATATTTT. Encoded protein: CSASQVSGNTIYF.

Details on this clonotype: The junction shows a germline mismatch at one end, possibly a read error. The chain couples TRBV7-9 to TRBJ1-2, with 7 bases aligning to TRBD1. The CDR3 has 14 amino acids. Germline values: CDR1 SEHNR, CDR2 FQNEAQ (reference sequence). CDR3: CASSLGRDSHGHTF. As DNA, the CDR3 is TGTGCCAGCAGCTTAGGCCGGGACAGTCATGGCCACACCTTC.

This clonotype was picked up a small number of times. The rearrangement joins TRBV28 to TRBJ2-5; D remains ambiguous. The CDR3 is 13 residues long. Germline CDR1 reads MDHEN; CDR2 reads SYDVKM. V was pared by 3 bases and J by 7 bases, with 12 bases between. CDR3 in DNA: TGTGCCAGCAGTTTGGCGGATCCGGGGACCCAGTACTTC. It yields the protein CASSLADPGTQYF.

The gene calls are TRBV29-1 and TRBJ2-7, with D hard to call. V was cut by 4 bases and J by 4 bases, with 11 bases left in between. The CDR3 is 12 amino acids. In germline, CDR1 is SQVTM, CDR2 ANQGSEA. Written as DNA, the CDR3 is TGCAGCGTTGGGTTTGAAGGTTACGAGCAGTACTTC. Translating gives CSVGFEGYEQYF.

The gene calls are TRBV29-1 and TRBJ2-3, with unresolved D. The CDR3 has 11 amino acids. The germline CDR1 and CDR2 sequences are SQVTM and ANQGSEA. V was pared by 3 bases and J by 4 bases, with 5 bases between. The CDR3 spells CSVDSPDTQYF. The CDR3 coding sequence is TGCAGCGTTGATTCCCCAGATACGCAGTATTTT.

The genes are TRBV28 and TRBJ1-1; unclear D gene. Looked up from germline, CDR1 is MDHEN and CDR2 is SYDVKM. Trimming took off 3 bases at V and 2 bases at J, with 10 bases between the two ends. The CDR3 length is 14 residues. CDR3 loop: CASSLGNLNTEAFF. The CDR3 DNA reads as TGTGCCAGCAGTTTGGGGAACTTAAACACTGAAGCTTTCTTT.

The chain recombines TRBV2 with TRBJ2-3; possible D gene TRBD2, 5 bases. CDR1 and CDR2 (germline): SNHLY, FYNNEI. This CDR3 comprises 15 residues. Trimming shortened V by 6 bases and J by 1 base, and 14 bases separated the two germline ends. CDR3 sequence: CASSPVGSGTDTQYF. The CDR3 coding sequence is TGTGCCAGCAGCCCAGTCGGTAGCGGCACAGATACGCAGTATTTT.

A few counts support this clonotype. V gene TRBV19 combines with J gene TRBJ2-6; D not certain. Germline CDR1 LNHDA, CDR2 SQIVND (reference sequence). Trimming pared 5 bases from V and 2 bases from J, leaving 10 bases between. The CDR3 runs to 15 residues. The CDR3 here is CASSDRLAGANVLTF. Written as DNA, the CDR3 is TGTGCCAGTAGTGACCGGCTGGCTGGGGCCAACGTCCTGACTTTC. The full variable domain, completed using reference TRBV19 and TRBJ2-6, is DGGITQSPKYLFRKEGQNVTLSCEQNLNHDAMYWYRQDPGQGLRLIYYSQIVNDFQKGDIAEGYSVSREKKESFPLTVTSAQKNPTAFYLCASSDRLAGANVLTFGAGSRLTVL.

The table lists this clonotype with a few counts. The chain employs TRBV5-6 and TRBJ2-2, with D unresolved. The germline V gene encodes CDR1 SGHDT and CDR2 YYEEEE. The CDR3 consists of 13 residues. The V gene lost 0 bases and the J gene lost 7 bases, with 7 bases spanning the gap. CDR3: CASSLGSGGELFF. CDR3 nucleotides: TGTGCCAGCAGCTTGGGGTCAGGCGGGGAGCTGTTTTTT.

CDR3 loop: CASSLVPGGPDTQYF. In DNA, the CDR3 is TGTGCCAGCAGCTTAGTCCCAGGGGGCCCAGATACGCAGTATTTT. The chain joins TRBV11-2 to TRBJ2-3, with TRBD1 matching over 8 bases. With V trimmed by 1 base and J by 4 bases, 4 bases remained unmatched. Germline V CDR1 and CDR2: SGHAT, FQNNGV. The CDR3 is 15 amino acids. Supplemented by reference TRBV11-2 and TRBJ2-3, the full variable domain reads EAGVAQSPRYKIIEKRQSVAFWCNPISGHATLYWYQQILGQGPKLLIQFQNNGVVDDSQLPKDRFSAERLKGVDSTLKIQPAKLEDSAVYLCASSLVPGGPDTQYFGPGTRLTVL.

This clonotype has only a few counts. The chain couples TRBV6-1 to TRBJ2-7, with unresolved D. Germline values: CDR1 MNHNS, CDR2 SASEGT. This CDR3 spans 14 amino acids. V gave up 1 base and J gave up 2 bases, with 9 bases separating them. The CDR3 loop is CASSEGWGTYEQYF. The CDR3 bases are TGTGCCAGCAGTGAAGGCTGGGGAACCTACGAGCAGTACTTC.

The chain employs TRBV20-1 and TRBJ2-2, with 12 bases identical to TRBD2. V lost 1 base, J lost 1 base, and 25 bases stayed unmatched. The germline V gene has CDR1 DFQATT and CDR2 SNEGSKA (reference sequence). The CDR3 has 24 residues. This CDR3 reads CSARGDTRWEGSTSGSLNTGELFF. CDR3 nucleotides: TGCAGTGCTAGAGGGGATACAAGATGGGAGGGTTCGACTAGCGGGAGCTTGAACACCGGGGAGCTGTTTTTT.

This clonotype was counted between two and nine times. Since the CDR3 does not end with the conserved phenylalanine or tryptophan, this likely comes from a read error. The chain couples TRBV29-1 to TRBJ1-1, with TRBD1 as a possible D gene (6 bases). The CDR3 sequence is 12 residues long. Germline CDR1 is SQVTM and CDR2 is ANQGSEA. Deletions cut 7 bases from V and 2 bases from J, with 11 bases between. The CDR3 loop reads CSGGRDNTEAFL. The CDR3 DNA reads as TGCAGCGGGGGGCGGGACAACACTGAAGCTTTCCTT.

This clonotype came up a few times. The chain uses TRBV29-1 and TRBJ2-7; weak D call: TRBD2 (5 bases). V shed 1 base and J shed 2 bases, with 9 bases lying between them. This CDR3 is 13 amino acids long. Germline CDR1 is SQVTM and CDR2 is ANQGSEA. The CDR3, as DNA: TGCAGCGTTGAAGGCCCGGAGGCCTACGAGCAGTACTTC. Protein sequence: CSVEGPEAYEQYF.

This clonotype has at least ten counts. The chain employs TRBV7-2 and TRBJ2-5, with D unclear. Between the trimmed V and J ends, which lost 4 bases and 7 bases, there was a span of 16 bases. CDR3 length: 14 residues. The germline V gene encodes CDR1 SGHTA and CDR2 FQGNSA. The CDR3 sequence is CASSSWPSVGTQYF. CDR3 coding DNA: TGTGCCAGCAGCTCCTGGCCCTCGGTTGGGACCCAGTACTTC.